The entry below gives a single T cell receptor (beta chain) sequence along with its context. Original analysis: Nucleated cell counts were estimated from reference gene primer amplification. The repertoire was sequenced with immunoSEQ multiplex PCR; TCRdb's copy has only in-frame clones and lacks some. That table is the source of V, J and clone size, and D and trimming were worked out from the DNA. The sample has about 150,000 clones; roughly 80% are singletons. This entry comes from a study of blood T cell repertoires in COVID-19. About the research overall: Both acute and convalescent COVID-19 samples were obtained from the United States, Italy and Spain. T cells, B-cell-depleted T cells, or PBMCs provided the cDNA or gDNA that served as material.

Those enrolled in Seattle joined during active infection and were followed longitudinally afterward. CDR1 and CDR2 (germline): SGHRS, YFSETQ. The CDR3 is made up of 15 amino acids. V was pared by 1 base and J by 4 bases, with 0 bases of the junction left unmatched. This chain connects TRBV5-1 to TRBJ2-2; 11 nucleotides match TRBD2. This clonotype was obtained from a woman of 80 years or more with COVID-19, enrolled during active disease. The sample was peripheral blood. CDR3 region: CASSLTSGSTGELFF. Here the CDR3 DNA reads TGCGCCAGCAGCTTGACTAGCGGGAGCACCGGGGAGCTGTTTTTT.